One sample yielded the 30 T cell receptor beta chains listed below, sequenced in a study of regulatory T cells in long-lasting Graves disease. The time point: newly diagnosed GD, antithyroid drugs for less than 3 months. PBMC RNA served as the TCR library source. Arm-PCR with iRepertoire HTBI primers amplified the CDR3 regions for these TCR beta libraries. TCRdb itself ran the multiplex PCR reads through MiXCR, one entry per CDR3 protein. The sample lists a few hundred thousand distinct CDR3 sequences, around 16% occurring once. The sample was also reused in another study, on T cells in Graves' hyperthyroidism and ophthalmopathy.

This specimen consisted of peripheral blood mononuclear cells (PBMCs), obtained at new diagnosis, from a patient treated with antithyroid drugs. Receptor source: a woman between 18 and 29 years old with Graves disease.

This clonotype has at least ten counts. The rearrangement joins TRBV28 to TRBJ2-7; 9 bases align to TRBD1. Trimming removed 1 base from V and 4 bases from J; junction bases left unmatched: 5. CDR1 is MDHEN, CDR2 SYDVKM, per germline. CDR3 length: 15 amino acids. The CDR3 reads CASSLSGTGKYEQYF. Written as DNA, the CDR3 is TGTGCCAGCAGTTTATCCGGGACAGGGAAGTACGAGCAGTACTTC. Filled out from reference TRBV28 and TRBJ2-7, the complete variable domain reads DVKVTQSSRYLVKRTGEKVFLECVQDMDHENMFWYRQDPGLGLRLIYFSYDVKMKEKGDIPEGYSVSREKKERFSLILESASTNQTSMYLCASSLSGTGKYEQYFGPGTRLTVT.

This clonotype has ten or more counts. This chain links TRBV24-1 with TRBJ2-1, with 9 bases that match TRBD1. The V segment lost 9 bases and the J segment 3 bases; nucleotides outside the gene matches: 2. The CDR3 loop spans 13 amino acids. CDR1 and CDR2 from the germline V gene are KGHDR and SFDVKD. The CDR3 sequence is CATGTGLYNEQFF. The DNA for the CDR3 is TGTGCCACCGGGACAGGGCTCTACAATGAGCAGTTCTTC.

J is TRBJ1-4 and V is TRBV7-8; maybe TRBD1 (6 bases). The V and J ends lost 5 bases and 8 bases respectively, with 18 bases between them. Germline CDR1 and CDR2: SGHVS and FQNEAQ. The CDR3 extends over 15 amino acids. DNA of the CDR3: TGTGCCAGCAGCCCGGGGGCAGGGACGCGCGAAAAACTGTTTTTT. It specifies CASSPGAGTREKLFF.

This clonotype was detected only a few times. This chain connects TRBV19 to TRBJ2-4; 11 nucleotides match TRBD1. This CDR3 has 15 amino acids. The trim removed 5 bases at V and 6 bases at J, leaving 6 bases unmatched. Germline CDR1 is LNHDA and CDR2 is SQIVND (reference sequence). CDR3 protein: CASSGGTGGRNIQYF. In DNA, the CDR3 is TGTGCCAGTAGTGGGGGGACAGGGGGACGAAACATTCAGTACTTC.

Many counts were recorded for this clonotype. The chain is built from TRBV30 and TRBJ2-1, with D tentatively TRBD2 (7 bases). Germline V lookup: CDR1 GTSNPN, CDR2 SVGIG (reference sequence). V was cut by 1 base and J by 15 bases, with 13 bases left in between. The CDR3 extends over 11 amino acids. CDR3 in amino acids: CAWSGGGPPFF. CDR3 coding DNA: TGTGCCTGGAGTGGCGGGGGCCCCCCGTTCTTC.

The V call is TRBV19, the J call TRBJ1-6; D remains ambiguous. The CDR3 has 13 residues. Germline V gene data show CDR1 as LNHDA and CDR2 as SQIVND (reference sequence). V lost 11 bases, J lost 5 bases, and 13 bases lay in between. CDR3 residues: CAVKGLNNSPLHF. CDR3 bases: TGTGCCGTAAAGGGTTTGAATAATTCACCCCTCCACTTT.

The rearrangement links TRBV12-3 or TRBV12-4 to TRBJ2-7; 8 bases match TRBD1. The CDR3 is made up of 13 amino acids. With V trimmed by 6 bases and J by 6 bases, 7 bases remained unmatched. The CDR3 nucleotides read TGTGCCAGCAGCGCCGGACAGGGAGGCGAGCAGTACTTC. Translated: CASSAGQGGEQYF.

Many counts were recorded for this clonotype. This chain connects TRBV15 to TRBJ2-2, with a possible D match to TRBD1 (5 bases). V lost 0 bases, J lost 4 bases, and 6 bases lay in between. CDR3 length: 14 residues. CDR1 and CDR2 (germline): LNHNV, YYDKDF (reference sequence). Written as DNA, the CDR3 is TGTGCCACCAGCAGAGACAGGGCCACCGGGGAGCTGTTTTTT. Protein product: CATSRDRATGELFF. The full variable domain, rest sourced from reference TRBV15 and TRBJ2-2, is DAMVIQNPRYQVTQFGKPVTLSCSQTLNHNVMYWYQQKSSQAPKLLFHYYDKDFNNEADTPDNFQSRRPNTSFCFLDIRSPGLGDTAMYLCATSRDRATGELFFGEGSRLTVL.

In this sample, this clonotype turned up a few times. At one end, the junction sequence differs from germline, possibly due to a read error. The V call is TRBV5-8, the J call TRBJ2-1, with D perhaps TRBD2 (5 bases). Germline CDR1 is SGHTS and CDR2 is YDEGEE. The CDR3 consists of 16 residues. As DNA, the CDR3 is TGTGCCAGCAGCTTGTTCTCGAGCGGACTCTACAATGAGCAGCTCTTC. Protein product: CASSLFSSGLYNEQLF.

This clonotype was detected a few times. The J gene is TRBJ2-7, the V gene TRBV29-1; TRBD1 agrees at 11 bases. V lost 4 bases to trimming and J lost 5 bases; unmatched junction nucleotides: 7. CDR1 is SQVTM, CDR2 ANQGSEA, per germline. This CDR3 spans 14 amino acids. The CDR3 region has the DNA TGCAGCGTTGCTCGGGACAGGGGGTTGAACGAGCAGTACTTC. It yields the protein CSVARDRGLNEQYF.

The sample holds a few counts of this clonotype. This rearrangement joins TRBV4-1 to TRBJ2-3; D is uncertain. The germline V gene encodes CDR1 MGHRA and CDR2 YSYEKL. V gave up 0 bases and J gave up 1 base, with 8 bases separating them. This CDR3 region has 15 residues. The DNA for the CDR3 is TGCGCCAGCAGCCAAGATGGATCCCGCACAGATACGCAGTATTTT. This encodes CASSQDGSRTDTQYF.

V and J are TRBV14 and TRBJ2-5; tentative D call: TRBD2 (5 bases). In germline, CDR1 is SGHDN, CDR2 FVKESK. The CDR3 is 12 residues long. Trimming removed 2 bases at V and 10 bases at J, with 11 bases between. The CDR3 sequence: CASSQSFRGQYF. Written as DNA, the CDR3 is TGTGCCAGCAGCCAATCTTTTCGGGGCCAGTACTTC.

The chain uses TRBV7-2 and TRBJ1-3, with D hard to call. The CDR3 is 16 amino acids. Germline V gene sequence: CDR1 SGHTA, CDR2 FQGNSA. Trimming took 3 bases from V and 0 from J, leaving 12 bases between them. CDR3 DNA sequence: TGTGCCAGCAGCTTTGGACCGGGCAGCTCTGGAAACACCATATATTTT. This gives the protein CASSFGPGSSGNTIYF.

V and J are TRBV10-1 and TRBJ2-2, with D perhaps TRBD1 (5 bases). This CDR3 spans 14 amino acids. V lost 2 bases and J lost 8, with 12 bases in between. Per germline, CDR1 WNHNN and CDR2 SYGVQD (reference sequence). DNA of the CDR3: TGCGCCAGCAGTGAGGCGGCAGGGTCTGGGGAGCTGTTTTTT. It encodes CASSEAAGSGELFF.

This clonotype was counted at least ten times. An end of the junction does not agree with germline; a read error may underlie this. The V and J genes are TRBV4-1 and TRBJ2-7; 7 nucleotides line up with TRBD1. Per germline, CDR1 MGHRA and CDR2 YSYEKL. The CDR3 length is 15 residues. The CDR3 nucleotides are TGTGCCAGCAGCTCCGGGACAGCTAACTCCTACGAGCAGTACTTC. It encodes CASSSGTANSYEQYF.

In its sample, this clonotype was seen a few times. The V call is TRBV4-1, the J call TRBJ1-1; TRBD1 aligns across 7 bases. The CDR3 consists of 15 residues. Losses at the gene ends were 5 bases for V and 3 bases for J; bases not matched to a gene: 9. CDR1 and CDR2 from the germline V gene are MGHRA and YSYEKL. CDR3 amino acids: CASSERQGSHTEAFF. The CDR3 nucleotides are TGCGCCAGCAGCGAACGACAGGGAAGTCACACTGAAGCTTTCTTT.

In this sample, this clonotype turned up many times. The rearrangement links TRBV18 to TRBJ1-2; D is unresolved. The CDR3 covers 14 residues. Germline CDR1 and CDR2: KGHSH and LQKENI. V lost 3 bases and J lost 8, with 16 bases in between. The CDR3 DNA sequence: TGTGCCAGCTCACCGGAGATAGGCCGGGTCGGCTACACCTTC. It is translated as CASSPEIGRVGYTF.

This clonotype was picked up a small number of times. This sequence joins TRBV4-1 and TRBJ1-5; 10 nucleotides match TRBD1. The germline V gene has CDR1 MGHRA and CDR2 YSYEKL. V trimming: 3 bases; J trimming: 6 bases; junction bases outside the gene matches: 8. The CDR3 consists of 16 residues. The CDR3 reads CASSHGPDRGFQPQHF. The CDR3 nucleotides read TGCGCCAGCAGCCATGGCCCGGACAGGGGGTTTCAGCCCCAGCATTTT.

This clonotype was seen only a few times. The chain joins TRBV7-3 to TRBJ2-1; D is tentatively TRBD1 or TRBD2 (6 bases each). Germline V CDR1 and CDR2: SGHTA, FQGTGA. CDR3 size: 17 residues. Trimming pared 5 bases from V and 0 bases from J, leaving 17 bases between. The CDR3 bases are TGTGCCAGCAGCCAAACAGGGAGGTCTTACTCCTACAATGAGCAGTTCTTC. Protein product: CASSQTGRSYSYNEQFF.

A few counts support this clonotype. In nucleotides, the CDR3 is TGTGCCAGCAGCTTGAGTCTGGGGCAGGGGGCATACGAGCAGTACTTC. Amino acids: CASSLSLGQGAYEQYF. This rearrangement joins TRBV5-5 to TRBJ2-7; 8 bases fit TRBD1. The CDR3 contains 16 residues. V trimming: 1 base; J trimming: 4 bases; junction bases outside the gene matches: 10. CDR1 is SGHKS, CDR2 YYEKEE, per germline (reference sequence).

This clonotype was detected only a few times. The chain employs TRBV13 and TRBJ2-7; TRBD2 agrees at 10 bases. The CDR3 totals 16 residues. Unmatched junction bases numbered 9, after V lost 5 bases and J lost 2 bases. Germline CDR1 is PRHDT and CDR2 is FYEKMQ (reference sequence). CDR3 DNA sequence: TGTGCCAGCAGCGCTCATAGCGGGAGGTTAGCCTACGAGCAGTACTTC. It is translated as CASSAHSGRLAYEQYF.

This clonotype was counted many times. The chain links TRBV18 to TRBJ1-2, with a weak D call TRBD1 (5 bases). The CDR3 contains 15 residues. Per germline, CDR1 KGHSH and CDR2 LQKENI. V gave up 4 bases and J gave up 2 bases, with 14 bases separating them. The CDR3 spells CASSRGDGANYGYTF. The DNA for the CDR3 is TGTGCCAGCTCACGCGGGGACGGAGCAAACTATGGCTACACCTTC.

This clonotype was seen repeatedly, ten times or more. The V and J genes are TRBV6-5 and TRBJ2-2; the D gene is possibly TRBD2 (7 bases). The CDR3 has 17 amino acids. Looked up from germline, CDR1 is MNHEY and CDR2 is SVGAGI. Trimming pared 7 bases from V and 0 bases from J, leaving 18 bases between. The CDR3 loop reads CASTHPRGGPNTGELFF. CDR3 in DNA: TGTGCCAGCACTCACCCGAGGGGGGGCCCGAACACCGGGGAGCTGTTTTTT.

This clonotype was seen ten or more times. This chain connects TRBV5-5 to TRBJ1-1; the D gene is possibly TRBD1 (5 bases). The V gene's germline CDR1 is SGHKS and CDR2 YYEKEE (reference sequence). The V and J ends lost 0 bases and 3 bases respectively, with 9 bases between them. CDR3 size: 14 residues. In DNA form, the CDR3 reads TGTGCCAGCAGCTTGGAGACAGTCTACACTGAAGCTTTCTTT. Translated: CASSLETVYTEAFF.

This clonotype turned up a few times. The chain recombines TRBV29-1 with TRBJ2-5, with 13 positions matching TRBD2. After removal of 7 bases from V and 3 bases from J, the junction contained 8 bases not matched to a gene. This CDR3 has 15 residues. The germline V gene encodes CDR1 SQVTM and CDR2 ANQGSEA. This CDR3 reads CSASGGLAGKETQYF. CDR3 nucleotides: TGCAGCGCCTCCGGGGGACTAGCGGGAAAAGAGACCCAGTACTTC. The full variable domain, rest sourced from reference TRBV29-1 and TRBJ2-5, is SAVISQKPSRDICQRGTSLTIQCQVDSQVTMMFWYRQQPGQSLTLIATANQGSEATYESGFVIDKFPISRPNLTFSTLTVSNMSPEDSSIYLCSASGGLAGKETQYFGPGTRLLVL.

This clonotype has ten or more counts. The V call is TRBV5-1, the J call TRBJ2-2; 7 bases fit TRBD1. Trimming cost V 3 bases and J 2 bases; bases outside gene matches: 4. CDR1 and CDR2 (germline): SGHRS, YFSETQ. The CDR3 has 15 residues. The CDR3 DNA follows: TGCGCCAGCAGCTCAGACAGGGCTAACACCGGGGAGCTGTTTTTT. Translation: CASSSDRANTGELFF.

The table lists this clonotype with many counts. The chain links TRBV5-1 to TRBJ1-1, with TRBD1 identical over 11 bases. The CDR3 spans 16 residues. Per germline, CDR1 SGHRS and CDR2 YFSETQ. V lost 3 bases to trimming and J lost 6 bases; unmatched junction nucleotides: 10. In DNA, the CDR3 is TGCGCCAGCAGCTGGACCGGGACAGGGGGAGGGGCTGAAGCTTTCTTT. Its translation: CASSWTGTGGGAEAFF.

The chain couples TRBV20-1 to TRBJ1-5; 7 bases agree with TRBD1. Germline assignment: CDR1 DFQATT and CDR2 SNEGSKA (reference sequence). V trimming: 3 bases; J trimming: 9 bases; junction bases outside the gene matches: 11. The CDR3 runs to 14 residues. The CDR3 reads CSASTGTASRPQHF. For the CDR3, the DNA is TGCAGTGCTAGTACAGGGACAGCCTCACGGCCCCAGCATTTT.

This clonotype was counted many times. This chain uses TRBV2 with TRBJ2-7, with 10 bases aligning to TRBD2. Germline loops: CDR1 SNHLY, CDR2 FYNNEI. J gave up 2 bases and V 6 bases, and 4 bases lay outside the gene matches. The CDR3 is 14 amino acids. As DNA, the CDR3 is TGTGCCAGCAGGACGACTAGCGGGCCCTACGAGCAGTACTTC. Translation: CASRTTSGPYEQYF. The entire variable domain, with the rest obtained from reference TRBV2 and TRBJ2-7, is as follows: EPEVTQTPSHQVTQMGQEVILRCVPISNHLYFYWYRQILGQKVEFLVSFYNNEISEKSEIFDDQFSVERPDGSNFTLKIRSTKLEDSAMYFCASRTTSGPYEQYFGPGTRLTVT.

Only a few counts were recorded for this clonotype. CDR3 DNA: TGTGCCAGCAGCTGGGTGGCGGAGGCAGATACGCAGTATTTT. It is translated as CASSWVAEADTQYF. The V gene is TRBV7-3, the J gene TRBJ2-3, with D maybe TRBD2 (5 bases). CDR1 SGHTA and CDR2 FQGTGA come from the germline V gene. Trimming took 4 bases from V and 4 from J, leaving 12 bases between them. The CDR3 totals 14 residues.